A single sample gave rise to the 8 T cell receptor beta chains below, sequenced in a study of blood T cell repertoires in COVID-19. The table came from immunoSEQ multiplex PCR; TCRdb's copy has only in-frame clones and leaves some out. Altogether fewer than 500,000 clones are present, around 88% being singletons, with the ten largest covering over 4%. Sequenced input: peripheral blood. The receptors come from a woman aged 30 to 39 with acute or convalescent COVID-19.

The CDR3 DNA follows: TGTGCCTGGAGTGCACTAGCGGGGGCCTACAATGAGCAGTTCTTC. Its protein product is CAWSALAGAYNEQFF. The V and J genes are TRBV30 and TRBJ2-1; 11 nucleotides align to TRBD2. This CDR3 comprises 15 residues. V trimming: 1 base; J trimming: 2 bases; junction bases outside the gene matches: 1. Germline-derived CDR1 and CDR2 are GTSNPN and SVGIG (reference sequence).

This clone appeared a few times. J is TRBJ1-2 and V is TRBV7-3; TRBD1 aligns across 9 bases. This CDR3 region has 14 residues. The V and J ends lost 5 bases and 4 bases, in that order; junction bases with no gene match: 5. CDR1 and CDR2 from the germline V gene are SGHTA and FQGTGA. CDR3 sequence reads: CASSPQTGGYGYTF. The CDR3 region has the DNA TGTGCCAGCAGCCCCCAGACAGGGGGCTATGGCTACACCTTC.

This clone was counted a single time. This rearrangement joins TRBV6-5 to TRBJ1-2, with 7 bases matching TRBD1. V was clipped by 4 bases and J by 8 bases; unmatched bases: 10. CDR1 and CDR2 from the germline V gene are MNHEY and SVGAGI. The length of the CDR3 is 14 residues. CDR3 in DNA: TGTGCCAGCAGTTGGAGACAGGGTTTAGGCGGCTACACCTTC. This codes for CASSWRQGLGGYTF.

The CDR3 sequence is CASRRLAGAYEQYF. In DNA, the CDR3 is TGTGCCAGCAGGAGACTAGCGGGGGCGTACGAGCAGTACTTC. The V and J genes are TRBV28 and TRBJ2-7, with TRBD2 identical over 12 bases. The CDR3 runs to 14 residues. V lost 6 bases to trimming and J lost 4 bases; unmatched junction nucleotides: 4. Germline CDR1 MDHEN, CDR2 SYDVKM. The full variable domain, its missing parts supplied by reference TRBV28 and TRBJ2-7, is DVKVTQSSRYLVKRTGEKVFLECVQDMDHENMFWYRQDPGLGLRLIYFSYDVKMKEKGDIPEGYSVSREKKERFSLILESASTNQTSMYLCASRRLAGAYEQYFGPGTRLTVT.

The J gene is TRBJ2-2, the V gene TRBV30; TRBD2 aligns across 9 bases. The ends lost 5 bases at V and 1 base at J; junction bases unmatched: 8. Per the germline V gene, CDR1 is GTSNPN and CDR2 is SVGIG (reference sequence). The CDR3 sequence is 16 residues long. CDR3 DNA: TGTGCCTGGGGTCAAACTAGCGGGCGGAACACCGGGGAGCTGTTTTTT. Translated, it gives CAWGQTSGRNTGELFF.

The chain has TRBV7-8 and TRBJ2-5; 9 bases align to TRBD2. Germline CDR1 is SGHVS and CDR2 is FQNEAQ. The V gene end was trimmed by 5 bases and the J gene end by 2 bases; junction bases not matched to a gene: 6. This CDR3 is 15 amino acids long. The chain's CDR3 is CASSQETSGQETQYF. DNA for the CDR3: TGTGCCAGCAGCCAGGAGACTAGCGGACAAGAGACCCAGTACTTC.

V gene TRBV7-3 combines with J gene TRBJ2-3; D gene uncertain. Germline loops: CDR1 SGHTA, CDR2 FQGTGA. The CDR3 spans 15 residues. The V and J ends lost 2 bases and 0 bases respectively, with 9 bases between them. In nucleotides, the CDR3 is TGTGCCAGCAGCTTATCCGGGTATAGCACAGATACGCAGTATTTT. Its protein is CASSLSGYSTDTQYF.

A note on this clone: A much larger clone sits a single nucleotide away, making a read error possible. This chain uses TRBV5-1 with TRBJ2-3, with TRBD2 matching over 9 bases. CDR1 and CDR2 from the germline V gene are SGHRS and YFSETQ. CDR3 length: 18 amino acids. V lost 10 bases to trimming and J lost 0 bases; unmatched junction nucleotides: 18. CDR3 in DNA: TGCGCCCGCGGCGAGGGCCGAGCGGGGGGCAGAAGCACAGATACGCAGTATTTT. This gives the protein CARGEGRAGGRSTDTQYF.